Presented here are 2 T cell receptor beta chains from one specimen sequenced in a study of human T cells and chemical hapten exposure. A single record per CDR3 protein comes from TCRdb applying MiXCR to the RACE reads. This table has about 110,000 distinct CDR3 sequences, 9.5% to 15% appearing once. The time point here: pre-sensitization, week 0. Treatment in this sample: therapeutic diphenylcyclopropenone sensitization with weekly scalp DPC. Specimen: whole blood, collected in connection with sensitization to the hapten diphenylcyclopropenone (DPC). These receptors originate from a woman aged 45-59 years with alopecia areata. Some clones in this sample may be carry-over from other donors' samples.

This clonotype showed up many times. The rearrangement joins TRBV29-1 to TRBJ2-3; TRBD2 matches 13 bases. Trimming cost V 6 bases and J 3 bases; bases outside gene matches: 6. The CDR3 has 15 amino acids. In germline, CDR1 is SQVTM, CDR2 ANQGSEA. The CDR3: CSVGGTSGITDTQYF. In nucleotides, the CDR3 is TGCAGCGTAGGGGGGACTAGCGGGATTACAGATACGCAGTATTTT.

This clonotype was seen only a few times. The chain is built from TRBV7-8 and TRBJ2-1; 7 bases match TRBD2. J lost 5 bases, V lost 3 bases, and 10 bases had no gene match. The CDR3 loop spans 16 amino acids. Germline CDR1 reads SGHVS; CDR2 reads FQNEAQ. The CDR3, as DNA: TGTGCCAGCAGCTTGGATACTAGCGCCCCACACAATGAGCAGTTCTTC. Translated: CASSLDTSAPHNEQFF.